A selection of T cell receptor beta chains follows, all from one sample in a study of long-term antiretroviral therapy in people with HIV. This table comes from immunoSEQ multiplex PCR, and its TCRdb copy is limited to in-frame clones, with some not included. In the table there are 7,000 or so clones, 73% of which are singletons. The material was unsorted PBMCs, obtained 0.2 years after starting antiretroviral therapy. All receptors come from a man aged 35-49 years with HIV. Both conserved end residues are part of each CDR3. The order of the fields is CDR3 protein, CDR3 DNA, J gene, clone size, V gene, D gene. D genes are given only for firm matches. Where a row states a size, it is once, few, many or the class of an expanded clone; other rows omit it.

CDR3: CASSPYWGLAGGLQETQYF
DNA: TGTGCCAGCAGCCCATATTGGGGGCTAGCGGGGGGGCTCCAAGAGACCCAGTACTTC
J: TRBJ2-5
size: .
V: TRBV7-7
D: TRBD2

CDR3: CASSMGGGKGEQYF
DNA: TGTGCCAGTAGTATGGGAGGGGGGAAAGGCGAGCAGTACTTC
J: TRBJ2-7
size: few
V: TRBV19
D: .

CDR3: CASSLERGPGSDEQYF
DNA: TGTGCCAGCAGCTTAGAAAGAGGGCCTGGATCCGACGAGCAGTACTTC
J: TRBJ2-7
size: .
V: TRBV11-3
D: .

CDR3: CASSHTGTSPLGEQFF
DNA: TGTGCCAGCAGCCACACCGGGACTAGCCCTCTCGGAGAGCAGTTCTTC
J: TRBJ2-1
size: .
V: TRBV7-2
D: TRBD2

CDR3: CASSLSDRASYEQYF
DNA: TGTGCCAGCAGCTTAAGCGACAGGGCGTCCTACGAGCAGTACTTC
J: TRBJ2-7
size: .
V: TRBV7-8
D: TRBD1

CDR3: CASSLHGIRSSTDTQYF
DNA: TGTGCCAGCAGCCTTCATGGGATAAGAAGTAGCACAGATACGCAGTATTTT
J: TRBJ2-3
size: .
V: TRBV7-2
D: .

CDR3: CASSAPGAYGYTF
DNA: TGTGCCAGCAGCGCCCCAGGGGCGTATGGCTACACCTTC
J: TRBJ1-2
size: large
V: TRBV6-5
D: .

CDR3: CASSLGRGGYNEQFF
DNA: TGTGCCAGCAGCTTGGGGCGGGGGGGTTACAATGAGCAGTTCTTC
J: TRBJ2-1
size: once
V: TRBV5-4
D: TRBD2

CDR3: CSVGQGLNQPQHF
DNA: TGCAGCGTTGGTCAAGGATTAAATCAGCCCCAGCATTTT
J: TRBJ1-5
size: .
V: TRBV29-1
D: .

CDR3: CASSVVAGGDEQFF
DNA: TGTGCCAGCAGCGTAGTAGCGGGGGGTGATGAGCAGTTCTTC
J: TRBJ2-1
size: few
V: TRBV9
D: TRBD2

CDR3: CAIRDDRGYEQYF
DNA: TGTGCCATCAGGGATGACAGGGGCTACGAGCAGTACTTC
J: TRBJ2-7
size: .
V: TRBV10-3
D: TRBD1

CDR3: CASRLGQGGHLEQYF
DNA: TGTGCCAGCAGACTTGGACAGGGGGGGCATTTAGAGCAGTACTTC
J: TRBJ2-7
size: .
V: TRBV6-5
D: TRBD1